This T cell receptor beta chain was identified during a study of T cells in Graves' hyperthyroidism and ophthalmopathy. Study-level findings and limits: Blood also showed most of the thyroid clonotypes that were expanded above 0.001.

Only a few counts were recorded for this clonotype. Its antigen is as yet unknown. The CDR3 has 14 amino acids. Unmatched junction bases numbered 3, after V lost 4 bases and J lost 7 bases. Per germline, CDR1 SGHDT and CDR2 YYEEEE. Uncontrolled infections, other autoimmune diseases, pregnancy or lactation led to exclusion of patients. Amplified TCR beta CDR3 regions derived from RNA transcripts. Using the HTBI primer set, a first-round RT-PCR was run on the TCR CDR3. MiXCR, applied by TCRdb to the multiplex PCR reads, yields one record per CDR3 protein. This table holds 500,000 to 750,000 distinct CDR3 sequences, 11% to 15% found once.

The sequenced material came from blood. This receptor was obtained from a woman younger than 30 with Graves' ophthalmopathy. The rearrangement uses TRBV5-6 and TRBJ1-6; 9 bases line up with TRBD1. This CDR3 reads CASSPGTGNSPLHF. The DNA of the CDR3 is TGTGCCAGCAGCCCCGGGACAGGGAATTCACCCCTCCACTTT.